This T cell receptor (beta chain) was retrieved from a study of shared clonotypes between healthy human individuals. Study conclusions and caveats: In general, naive subsets displayed greater estimated richness than memory subsets did.

Study donors comprised healthy, HIV-negative adults devoid of recent acute infection or vaccination. The germline V gene has CDR1 SGHVS and CDR2 FQNEAQ. The CDR3 runs to 17 residues. V dropped 5 bases and J dropped 1; count of bases not matched to a gene: 8. This clone was seen only a few times. Its cognate antigen is unknown. Each cell subset's genomic DNA was divided evenly among several immunoSEQ plates. Replicate PCRs run on sorted subsets employed 200 to 250 ng DNA, approximately 30,000 T cell genomes. The table came from immunoSEQ multiplex PCR; TCRdb's copy has only in-frame clones and leaves some out. In the table there are a few hundred thousand clones, over 60% of which are singletons.

The chain has TRBV7-8 and TRBJ1-1; 12 bases map to TRBD1. The sequenced material came from memory CD4+ T cells sorted from blood. The subset: CD45RA-negative fraction. The sequence was collected from a man aged 30 to 45 in good health. Here the CDR3 DNA reads TGTGCCAGCAGCGCTAGGGGACAGGGGGCGGGGAACACTGAAGCTTTCTTT. The encoded protein is CASSARGQGAGNTEAFF.